These T cell receptor beta chains were read from a single sample in a study of blood T cell repertoires in COVID-19. The assay was immunoSEQ multiplex PCR, and TCRdb's table has in-frame clones only and misses some. Seen here are under 150,000 clones, 85% to 90% observed once, and the top ten hold more than 15%. Sequencing was done on a sample of peripheral blood. These receptors all stem from a man aged 50 to 59 with active or convalescent COVID-19. The CDR3 runs from the conserved cysteine through the conserved F or W. The D gene is left open where the match is weak. The size of a clone is reported for some rows only, either as once, few or many, or as a class for expanded clones.

TRBJ2-1 | TRBV19 | - | - | TGTGCCAGTAGGACCGCGGGAAAGGCTTCCTACAATGAGCAGTTCTTC | CASRTAGKASYNEQFF
TRBJ1-1 | TRBV5-1 | - | - | TGCGCCAGCAGCTTGGAGGCAGGTGAAGCTTTCTTT | CASSLEAGEAFF
TRBJ2-1 | TRBV5-1 | - | - | TGCGCCAGCCCAATGAGGGTGCAGTTCTTC | CASPMRVQFF
TRBJ2-7 | TRBV19 | few | TRBD1 | TGTGCCAGTAGTATGGGGACAGGGACCTACGAGCAGTACTTC | CASSMGTGTYEQYF
TRBJ2-2 | TRBV5-1 | - | - | TGCGCCAGCAGCACTAATACAGGGGAGCTGTTTTTT | CASSTNTGELFF
TRBJ2-5 | TRBV11-2 | - | - | TGTGCCAGCAGCTTAGTCAGAAGAGGGGAGACCCAGTACTTC | CASSLVRRGETQYF
TRBJ2-7 | TRBV7-6 | - | TRBD1 | TGTGCCAGCAGCTCCACTCAAGGACAGGGAGTCTCCAACGAGCAGTACTTC | CASSSTQGQGVSNEQYF
TRBJ1-2 | TRBV28 | - | - | TGTGCCAGCACCCCCGGGGGGCAGGATCTTTATGGCTACACCTTC | CASTPGGQDLYGYTF
TRBJ2-3 | TRBV21-1 | - | - | TGTGCCAGCAGCAAAGCGCGCGGCGTGGCAGCCAGCACAGATACGCAGTATTTT | CASSKARGVAASTDTQYF
TRBJ2-3 | TRBV14 | - | TRBD2 | TGTGCCAGCAGCCAAGTACTAGCGGGAGGCGCAGATACGCAGTATTTT | CASSQVLAGGADTQYF
TRBJ2-1 | TRBV4-3 | - | - | TGCGCCAGCAGCCAAGCCATTGGCGGACTCCCAAATGAGCAGTTCTTC | CASSQAIGGLPNEQFF
TRBJ2-7 | TRBV5-4 | - | - | TGTGCCAGCAGCCCTGTGAAGGGGCGGTTCCACGAGCAGTACTTC | CASSPVKGRFHEQYF
TRBJ1-6 | TRBV6-6 | - | TRBD1 | TGTGCCAGCAGTTACAAGGACAGGTTGAATTCACCCCTCCACTTT | CASSYKDRLNSPLHF
TRBJ1-3 | TRBV28 | - | - | TGTGCCAGCAGTCCCAGTGTTTCTGGAAACACCATATATTTT | CASSPSVSGNTIYF
TRBJ1-6 | TRBV24-1 | - | - | TGTGCCACCAGTGAGGGGGCTCATGAGAATTCACCCCTCCACTTT | CATSEGAHENSPLHF
TRBJ1-2 | TRBV3-1/TRBV3-2 | - | - | TGTGCCAGCAGCCAAGGGCCTGGAGTCTATGGCTACACCTTC | CASSQGPGVYGYTF
TRBJ2-3 | TRBV4-1 | - | TRBD2 | TGCGCCAGCAGCCAAAAGTTCCGACTAGCGGGAGGGGCAGATACGCAGTATTTT | CASSQKFRLAGGADTQYF
TRBJ2-7 | TRBV27 | - | TRBD2 | TGTGCCAGCACCCCTATCCCCACCGGGACTAGAGGGTACGAGCAGCACTTC | CASTPIPTGTRGYEQHF
TRBJ2-3 | TRBV19 | - | - | TGTGCCAGTAGTAGCGGTAGCCCAGATACGCAGTATTTT | CASSSGSPDTQYF
TRBJ2-5 | TRBV24-1 | - | TRBD1 | TGTGCCACCAGTGATACAGGACAGGCCTCCTTTGCCACCCAGTACTTC | CATSDTGQASFATQYF
TRBJ1-1 | TRBV2 | - | - | TGTGCCAGCGCAGGCCCGGGACAACAAACCGAAGCTTTCTTT | CASAGPGQQTEAFF
TRBJ1-1 | TRBV9 | - | TRBD1 | TGTGCCAGCAGAGCTTGGGACAGGGGTTTCACTGAAGCTTTCTTT | CASRAWDRGFTEAFF
TRBJ2-3 | TRBV3-1/TRBV3-2 | once | TRBD2 | TGTGCCAGCAGCCATCGCGGGGGGAGCACAGATACGCAGTATTTT | CASSHRGGSTDTQYF
TRBJ2-3 | TRBV21-1 | - | - | - | CASSKIWGTGADTQYF
TRBJ1-2 | TRBV28 | few | TRBD1 | TGTGCCAGCAGTTCCCAGAAATACAGGGGGAACTATGGCTACACCTTC | CASSSQKYRGNYGYTF
TRBJ2-5 | TRBV11-2 | - | TRBD2 | TGTGCCAGCAGCAAGTTCTTTAGCGGGAGGTCAGAGACCCAGTACTTC | CASSKFFSGRSETQYF
TRBJ2-4 | TRBV6-2/TRBV6-3 | once | TRBD1 | TGTGCCAGCAGTTTGGGACAGGGGTTGATCATTCAGTACTTC | CASSLGQGLIIQYF
TRBJ2-7 | TRBV10-3 | - | - | TGTGCCATCAGTGACGTCCCCTCCTACGAGCAGTACTTC | CAISDVPSYEQYF
TRBJ2-5 | TRBV6-1 | - | - | TGTGCCAGCAGTGACCGGGGGGAGACCCAGTACTTC | CASSDRGETQYF
TRBJ2-5 | TRBV5-4 | - | - | TGTGCCAGCAGCGGCCGGGAGAGTGGGACCCAGTACTTC | CASSGRESGTQYF
TRBJ2-7 | TRBV29-1 | once | TRBD1 | TGCAGCGTTGCAACTTCCTGGGACAGGGGCTACGAGCAGTACTTC | CSVATSWDRGYEQYF
TRBJ2-7 | TRBV19 | - | - | TGTGCCAGTAGTACGACAGTACTGTACGAGCAGTACTTC | CASSTTVLYEQYF
TRBJ2-5 | TRBV21-1 | - | - | TGTGCCAGCAGCAAAGAGCCCCGGGGGGCGTCGACTCAAGAGACCCAGTACTTC | CASSKEPRGASTQETQYF
TRBJ2-1 | TRBV11-2 | many | - | TGTGCCAGCAGCTTATCGGGGGAGCAGTTCTTC | CASSLSGEQFF
TRBJ2-7 | TRBV24-1 | - | TRBD2 | TGTGCCACCAGTGATCCCCGACCACCTAGCGGGGGGAACTACGAGCAGTACTTC | CATSDPRPPSGGNYEQYF
TRBJ2-5 | TRBV7-2 | - | - | TGTGCCAGCAGCTTAGTTGCGGGGTATCAAGAGACCCAGTACTTC | CASSLVAGYQETQYF
TRBJ1-1 | TRBV5-1 | - | TRBD1 | TGCGCCAGCAGCTCGGGGCCAGGGGGACTTCACACTGAAGCTTTCTTT | CASSSGPGGLHTEAFF
TRBJ2-4 | TRBV4-2 | - | TRBD2 | TGTGCCAGCAGCCAAGTTAGCGGGTTAGCCAAAAACATTCAGTACTTC | CASSQVSGLAKNIQYF
TRBJ2-7 | TRBV5-1 | - | TRBD1 | TGCGCCAGCAGCTTAACTTCAGGGGGCGAGTTCTACGAGCAGTACTTC | CASSLTSGGEFYEQYF
TRBJ2-3 | TRBV10-3 | - | - | TGTGCCATCAGTGAGTTCGGACCTTCCGAGGGAACAGATACGCAGTATTTT | CAISEFGPSEGTDTQYF
TRBJ1-1 | TRBV5-1 | - | - | TGCGCCAGCAGCTCAAACACTGAAGCTTTCTTT | CASSSNTEAFF
TRBJ2-5 | TRBV5-4 | once | TRBD2 | TGTGCCAGCAGCTTCATCGGCGGGGGGAAGGAGACCCAGTACTTC | CASSFIGGGKETQYF
TRBJ2-3 | TRBV3-1/TRBV3-2 | - | TRBD1 | TGTGCCTCAGGGGGTGGCACAGATACGCAGTATTTT | CASGGGTDTQYF
TRBJ1-3 | TRBV29-1 | - | - | TGCAGCGGTGCTGGCGGGCACTCTGGAAACACCATATATTTT | CSGAGGHSGNTIYF
TRBJ2-3 | TRBV20-1 | - | - | TGCAGTGCGATTGTTCGGGATACGCAGTATTTT | CSAIVRDTQYF
TRBJ2-7 | TRBV3-1/TRBV3-2 | few | TRBD1 | TGTGCCAGCAGCCAAGTCAGGGGGACAGGGGCCTACGAGCAGTACTTC | CASSQVRGTGAYEQYF
TRBJ1-4 | TRBV18 | - | TRBD1 | TGTGCCAGCTCATTACCGGGACAGATAAATGAAAAACTGTTTTTT | CASSLPGQINEKLFF
TRBJ1-2 | TRBV5-1 | - | TRBD1 | TGCGCCAGCAGCTTGACAGGGGGAGACAAATATGGCTACACCTTC | CASSLTGGDKYGYTF
TRBJ2-1 | TRBV9 | - | - | TGTGCCAGCAGCGTAGAGTCAGGGATGGGTGAGCAGTTCTTC | CASSVESGMGEQFF
TRBJ1-1 | TRBV9 | - | - | TGTGCCAGCAGCGGACAGGCCAACACTGAAGCTTTCTTT | CASSGQANTEAFF
TRBJ2-7 | TRBV5-8 | - | TRBD1 | TGTGCCAGCAGCTCCCCTGGGACAGGGGTCTCCTACGAGCAGTACTTC | CASSSPGTGVSYEQYF
TRBJ2-1 | TRBV7-2 | - | - | TGTGCCAGCAGCCGTCTAGCGTATGAGCAGTTCTTC | CASSRLAYEQFF
TRBJ2-7 | TRBV5-6 | - | TRBD1 | TGTGCCAGCAGCTTGGAGGGGGCATCCTACGAGCAGTACTTC | CASSLEGASYEQYF
TRBJ2-1 | TRBV7-6 | - | TRBD1 | TGTGCCAGCAGCTTGGGGACAGACAATGAGCAGTTCTTC | CASSLGTDNEQFF
TRBJ1-1 | TRBV12-3/TRBV12-4 | - | - | TGTGCCAGCAGTGCAGGAGGTGCTTTCTTT | CASSAGGAFF
TRBJ1-2 | TRBV28 | few | - | TGTGCCAGCAGTTTATCTCCGAACTATGGCTACACCTTC | CASSLSPNYGYTF
TRBJ1-1 | TRBV10-3 | - | - | TGTGCCATCAGTGAGTCGAGGGAGGACACTGAAGCTTTCTTT | CAISESREDTEAFF